A single sample is the source of the 5 T cell receptor beta chains below, sequenced in a study of blood T cell repertoires in COVID-19. Libraries were prepared by immunoSEQ multiplex PCR; TCRdb keeps only in-frame clonotypes and omits some of them. The sample holds about 140,000 clones; approximately 84% are singletons and the top ten take 1.9%. The sequenced sample was peripheral blood. These receptors were collected from a woman between 55 and 75 years old with acute or convalescent COVID-19.

This rearrangement joins TRBV24-1 to TRBJ1-6, with D tentatively TRBD1 (5 bases). The germline V gene has CDR1 KGHDR and CDR2 SFDVKD. V was shortened by 3 bases and J by 14 bases, with 10 bases between the two germline ends. The CDR3 is 12 amino acids. CDR3 nucleotides: TGTGCCACCAGTGATGGGACTCAAACCCTCCACTTT. Its protein product is CATSDGTQTLHF.

The chain employs TRBV7-2 and TRBJ2-1, with TRBD2 identical over 8 bases. V gave up 1 base and J gave up 8 bases; unmatched junction bases: 7. Germline V gene lookup returns CDR1 SGHTA and CDR2 FQGNSA. The CDR3 contains 15 residues. CDR3 DNA sequence: TGTGCCAGCAGCTTAGACGGGAGGGCCGAAGATGAGCAGTTCTTC. Translating it yields CASSLDGRAEDEQFF.

V gene TRBV19 combines with J gene TRBJ2-1; D may be TRBD2 (6 bases). The CDR3 consists of 11 residues. Germline loops: CDR1 LNHDA, CDR2 SQIVND (reference sequence). Trimming left V 10 bases short and J 6 bases short, with 10 bases between. CDR3 sequence reads: CATRTINEQFF. The CDR3 DNA is TGTGCCACCCGGACTATCAATGAGCAGTTCTTC.

Remarks on this clone: This sample also contains other DNA sequences that code for the same CDR3. V gene TRBV3-1 (or the pseudogene TRBV3-2) combines with J gene TRBJ2-7; D uncertain. The CDR3 loop spans 12 amino acids. Trimming shortened V by 1 base and J by 5 bases, and 6 bases separated the two germline ends. CDR1 and CDR2 (germline): LGHDT, YNNKEL (reference sequence). The CDR3 region has the DNA TGTGCCAGCAGCCAAGTTGAGGACGAGCAGTACTTC. Encoded protein: CASSQVEDEQYF.

The chain has TRBV5-4 and TRBJ2-1; the D gene is possibly TRBD1 (5 bases). V lost 4 bases and J lost 8, with 13 bases in between. CDR3 length equals 13 residues. CDR1 and CDR2 from the germline V gene are SGHNT and YYREEE (reference sequence). The CDR3 here is CASSSRVGDEQFF. The CDR3 DNA sequence: TGTGCCAGCAGCAGCCGCGTAGGGGATGAGCAGTTCTTC. The whole variable domain, remainder taken from reference TRBV5-4 and TRBJ2-1, is ETGVTQSPTHLIKTRGQQVTLRCSSQSGHNTVSWYQQALGQGPQFIFQYYREEENGRGNFPPRFSGLQFPNYSSELNVNALELDDSALYLCASSSRVGDEQFFGPGTRLTVL.